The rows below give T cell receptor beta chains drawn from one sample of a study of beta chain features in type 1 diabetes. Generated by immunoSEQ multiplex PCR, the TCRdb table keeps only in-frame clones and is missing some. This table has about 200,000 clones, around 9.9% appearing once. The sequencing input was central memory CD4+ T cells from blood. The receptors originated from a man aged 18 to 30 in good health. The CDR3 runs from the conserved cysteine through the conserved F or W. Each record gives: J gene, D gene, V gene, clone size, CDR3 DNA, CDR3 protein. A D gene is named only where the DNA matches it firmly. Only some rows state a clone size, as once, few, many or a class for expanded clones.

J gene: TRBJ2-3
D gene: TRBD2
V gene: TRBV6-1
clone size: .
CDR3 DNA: TGTGCCAGCACTCGTAGCGGGACAGATACGCAGTATTTT
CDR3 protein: CASTRSGTDTQYF

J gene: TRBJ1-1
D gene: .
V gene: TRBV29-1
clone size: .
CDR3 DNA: TGCAGCGTTGAAGCCCAGGGAGGTAACACTGAAGCTTTCTTT
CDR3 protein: CSVEAQGGNTEAFF

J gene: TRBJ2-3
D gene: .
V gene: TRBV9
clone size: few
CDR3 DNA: TGTGCCAGCAGCCCGGGGCCACATGCGGCAGATACGCAGTATTTT
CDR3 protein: CASSPGPHAADTQYF

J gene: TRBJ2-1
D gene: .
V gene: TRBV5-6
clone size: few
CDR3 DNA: TGTGCCAGCAGCTTGATCGCTGGGACCCTATACAATGAGCAGTTCTTC
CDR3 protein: CASSLIAGTLYNEQFF

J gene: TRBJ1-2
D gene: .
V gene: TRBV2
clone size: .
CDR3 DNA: TGTGCCGGCACAGGGCTAAGGGACTATGGCTACACCTTC
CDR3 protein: CAGTGLRDYGYTF

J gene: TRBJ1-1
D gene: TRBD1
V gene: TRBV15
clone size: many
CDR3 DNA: TGTGCCACCAGCAGGGAAGACAGGGGAGCTTTCTTT
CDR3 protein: CATSREDRGAFF

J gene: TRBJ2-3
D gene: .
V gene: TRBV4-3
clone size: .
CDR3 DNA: TGCGCCAGCAGTCCGCGTGGGGTTAGGACAGATACGCAGTATTTT
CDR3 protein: CASSPRGVRTDTQYF

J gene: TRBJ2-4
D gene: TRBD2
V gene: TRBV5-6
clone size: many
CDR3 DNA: TGTGCCAGCAGCTTTAGCGGGAGCTCCAAAAACATTCAGTACTTC
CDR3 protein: CASSFSGSSKNIQYF

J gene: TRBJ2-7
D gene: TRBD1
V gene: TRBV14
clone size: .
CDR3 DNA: TGTGCCAGCAGCCAAGGCGCCCAGGGGGCCTACGAGCAGTACTTC
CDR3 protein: CASSQGAQGAYEQYF

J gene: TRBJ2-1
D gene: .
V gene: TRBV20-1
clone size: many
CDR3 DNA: TGCAGTGCTCTAGCATCCGAGCAGTTCTTC
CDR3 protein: CSALASEQFF

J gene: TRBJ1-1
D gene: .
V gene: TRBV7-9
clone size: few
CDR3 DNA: TGTGCCAGCAGCCGGGTCACTGAAGCTTTCTTT
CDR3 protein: CASSRVTEAFF

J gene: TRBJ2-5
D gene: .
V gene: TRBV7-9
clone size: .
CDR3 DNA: TGTGCCAGCAGCTTATTCCCGGGAGCCTCTAATCCGGTGACCCAGTACTTC
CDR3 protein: CASSLFPGASNPVTQYF

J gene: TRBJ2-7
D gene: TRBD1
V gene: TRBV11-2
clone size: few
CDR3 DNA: TGTGCCAGCAGCGTCGACAGGGTCTTACACGAGCAGTACTTC
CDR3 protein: CASSVDRVLHEQYF

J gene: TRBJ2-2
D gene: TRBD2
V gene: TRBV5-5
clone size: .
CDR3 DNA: TGTGCCAGCAGCTTTCCGGGACTAGCGTCTTACACCGGGGAGCTGTTTTTT
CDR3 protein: CASSFPGLASYTGELFF

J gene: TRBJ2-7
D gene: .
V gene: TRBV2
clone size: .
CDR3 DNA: TGTGCCAGCACCGGCCTGGGGCGCTACGAGCAGTACTTC
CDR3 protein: CASTGLGRYEQYF

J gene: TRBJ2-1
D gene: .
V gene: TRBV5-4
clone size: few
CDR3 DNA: TGTGCCAGCAGCTTGCTTCCGAGCTCCTACAATGAGCAGTTCTTC
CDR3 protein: CASSLLPSSYNEQFF

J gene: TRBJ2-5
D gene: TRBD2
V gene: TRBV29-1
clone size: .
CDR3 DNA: TGCAGCGGGGGGGGACTAGCTTTGCGAGAGACCCAGTACTTC
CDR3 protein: CSGGGLALRETQYF

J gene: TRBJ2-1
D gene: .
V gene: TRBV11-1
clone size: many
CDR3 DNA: TGTGCCAGCAGCCCATCTCGAGTCAGTGGGCATGAGCAGTTCTTC
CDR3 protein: CASSPSRVSGHEQFF

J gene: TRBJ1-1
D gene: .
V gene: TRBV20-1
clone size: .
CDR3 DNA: TGCAGTGCTAGAAAGACCTTTGAAGCTTTCTTT
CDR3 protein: CSARKTFEAFF

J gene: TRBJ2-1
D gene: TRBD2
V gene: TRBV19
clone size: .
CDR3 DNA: TGTGCCAGTAGTATAGAAACGACTAGCGGGAGGAATTACAATGAGCAGTTCTTC
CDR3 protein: CASSIETTSGRNYNEQFF

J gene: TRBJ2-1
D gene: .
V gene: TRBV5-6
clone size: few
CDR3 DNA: TGTGCCAGCAGCTTAATAACCAGTGGGCTCGGCAATGAGCAGTTCTTC
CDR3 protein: CASSLITSGLGNEQFF

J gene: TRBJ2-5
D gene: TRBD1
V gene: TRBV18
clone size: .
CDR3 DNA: TGTGCCAGCTCACGCTCGACAGGGGTCCAAGAGACCCAGTACTTC
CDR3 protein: CASSRSTGVQETQYF

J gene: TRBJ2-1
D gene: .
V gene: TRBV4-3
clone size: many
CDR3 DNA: TGCGCCAGCAGCCAAGATTTGATGGCCTACAATGAGCAGTTCTTC
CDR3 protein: CASSQDLMAYNEQFF

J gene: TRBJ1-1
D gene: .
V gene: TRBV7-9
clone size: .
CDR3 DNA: TGTGCCAGCAGCGAGAACACTGAAGCTTTCTTT
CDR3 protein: CASSENTEAFF

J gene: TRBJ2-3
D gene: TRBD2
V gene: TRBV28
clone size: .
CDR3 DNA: TGTGCCAGCAGCTTTAGTAGGGCTCTAGCGGCCCGCACAGATACGCAGTATTTT
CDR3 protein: CASSFSRALAARTDTQYF

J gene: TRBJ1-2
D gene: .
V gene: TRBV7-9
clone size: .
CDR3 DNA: TGTGCCAGCAGCGACCTACAGGGAGTAGATGGCTACACCTTC
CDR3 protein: CASSDLQGVDGYTF

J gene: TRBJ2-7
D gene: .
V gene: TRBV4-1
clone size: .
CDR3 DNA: TGCGCCAGCAGCCAGCTGGCCCGCTACGACTACGAGCAGTACTTC
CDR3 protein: CASSQLARYDYEQYF

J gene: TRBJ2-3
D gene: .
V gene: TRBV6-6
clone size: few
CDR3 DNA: TGTGCCAGCACCGCGGGACCTAGCACAGATACGCAGTATTTT
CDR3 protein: CASTAGPSTDTQYF

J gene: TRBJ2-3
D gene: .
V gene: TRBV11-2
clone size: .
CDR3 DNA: TGTGCCAGCAGCTTGCGGGCCAACACAGATACGCAGTATTTT
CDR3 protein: CASSLRANTDTQYF

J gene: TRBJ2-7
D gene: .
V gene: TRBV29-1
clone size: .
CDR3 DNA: TGCAGCGTTCTTCGGGCAGACAGCTCCTACGAGCAGTACTTC
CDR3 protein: CSVLRADSSYEQYF

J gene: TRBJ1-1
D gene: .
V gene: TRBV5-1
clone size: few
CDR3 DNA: TGCGCCAGCAGCTTGGTGGCAGGGGATATGAACACTGAAGCTTTCTTT
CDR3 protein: CASSLVAGDMNTEAFF

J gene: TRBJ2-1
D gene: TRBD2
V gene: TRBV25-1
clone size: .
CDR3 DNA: TGTGCCAGCACTAAAGCGGGAACCACCGGTGAGCAGTTCTTC
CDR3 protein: CASTKAGTTGEQFF

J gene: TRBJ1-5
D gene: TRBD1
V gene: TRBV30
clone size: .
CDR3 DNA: TGTGCCTGGGACCCGGGACAGGGAAAACATCAGCCCCAGCATTTT
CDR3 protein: CAWDPGQGKHQPQHF

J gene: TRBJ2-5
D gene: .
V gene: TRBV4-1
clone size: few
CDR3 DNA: TGCGCCAGCAGCCAGGGAGGTATCCGCTGGGAGACCCAGTACTTC
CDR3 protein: CASSQGGIRWETQYF

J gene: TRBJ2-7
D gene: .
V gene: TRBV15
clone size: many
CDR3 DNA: TGTGCCACCAGCAGATTTCCGGACAGCTACGAGCAGTACTTC
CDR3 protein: CATSRFPDSYEQYF

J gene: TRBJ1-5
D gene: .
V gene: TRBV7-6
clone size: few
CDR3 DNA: TGTGCCAGCAGCTTAGGGGGTAACAATCAGCCCCAGCATTTT
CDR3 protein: CASSLGGNNQPQHF

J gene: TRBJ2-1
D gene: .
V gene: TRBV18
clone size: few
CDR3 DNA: TGTGCCAGCATAGCGGAACCCCGGGGAAATGAGCAGTTCTTC
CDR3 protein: CASIAEPRGNEQFF

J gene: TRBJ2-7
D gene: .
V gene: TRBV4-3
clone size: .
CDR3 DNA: TGCGCCAGCAGCCAGGGGATGGCGGAGTCCTACGAGCAGTACTTC
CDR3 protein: CASSQGMAESYEQYF

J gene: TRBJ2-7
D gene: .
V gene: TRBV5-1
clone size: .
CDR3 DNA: TGCGCCAGCAGCAGGACAGCTACCTACGAGCAGTACTTC
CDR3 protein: CASSRTATYEQYF

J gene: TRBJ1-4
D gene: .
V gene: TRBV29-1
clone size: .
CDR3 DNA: TGCAGCGTTCAGGGTCAGGATGAAAAACTGTTTTTT
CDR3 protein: CSVQGQDEKLFF

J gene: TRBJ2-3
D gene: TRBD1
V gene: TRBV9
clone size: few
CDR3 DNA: TGTGCCAGCAGCGTATCAGGGGGCAGCACAGATACGCAGTATTTT
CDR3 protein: CASSVSGGSTDTQYF